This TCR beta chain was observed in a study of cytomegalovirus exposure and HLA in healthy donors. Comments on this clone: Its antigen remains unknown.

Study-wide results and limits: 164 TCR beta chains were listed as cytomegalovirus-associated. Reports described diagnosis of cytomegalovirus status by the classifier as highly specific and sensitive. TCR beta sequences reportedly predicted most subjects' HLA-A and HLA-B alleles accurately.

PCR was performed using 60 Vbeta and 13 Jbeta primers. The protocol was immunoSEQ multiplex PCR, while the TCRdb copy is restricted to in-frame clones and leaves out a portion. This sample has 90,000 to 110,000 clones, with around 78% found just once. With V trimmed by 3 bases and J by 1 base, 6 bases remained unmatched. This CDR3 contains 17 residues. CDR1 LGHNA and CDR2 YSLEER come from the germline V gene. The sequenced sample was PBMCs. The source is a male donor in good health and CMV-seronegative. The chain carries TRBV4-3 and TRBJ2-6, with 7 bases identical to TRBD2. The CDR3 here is CASSQGGSTSGANVLTF. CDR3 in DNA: TGCGCCAGCAGCCAGGGAGGGTCCACTTCTGGGGCCAACGTCCTGACTTTC.